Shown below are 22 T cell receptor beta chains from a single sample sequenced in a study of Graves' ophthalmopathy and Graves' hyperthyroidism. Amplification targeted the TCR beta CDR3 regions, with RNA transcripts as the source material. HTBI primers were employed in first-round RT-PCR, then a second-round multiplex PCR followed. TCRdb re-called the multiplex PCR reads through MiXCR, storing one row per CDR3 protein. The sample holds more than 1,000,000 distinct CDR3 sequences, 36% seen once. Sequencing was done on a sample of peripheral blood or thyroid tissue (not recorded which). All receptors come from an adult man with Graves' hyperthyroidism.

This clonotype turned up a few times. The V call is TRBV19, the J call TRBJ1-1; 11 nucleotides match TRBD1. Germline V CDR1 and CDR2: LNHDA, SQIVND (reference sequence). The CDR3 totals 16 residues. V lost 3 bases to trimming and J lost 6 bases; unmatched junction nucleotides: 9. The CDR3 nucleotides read TGTGCCAGTAGTATGTTAAGGGGACAGGGGGTCGCTGAAGCTTTCTTT. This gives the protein CASSMLRGQGVAEAFF.

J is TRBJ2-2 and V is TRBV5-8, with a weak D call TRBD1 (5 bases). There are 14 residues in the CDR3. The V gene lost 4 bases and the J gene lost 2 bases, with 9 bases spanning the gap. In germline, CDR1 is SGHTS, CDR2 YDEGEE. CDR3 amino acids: CASSPDINTGELFF. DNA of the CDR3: TGTGCCAGCAGCCCGGACATTAACACCGGGGAGCTGTTTTTT. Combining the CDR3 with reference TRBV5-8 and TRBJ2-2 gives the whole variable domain EAGVTQSPTHLIKTRGQQATLRCSPISGHTSVYWYQQALGLGLQFLLWYDEGEERNRGNFPPRFSGRQFPNYSSELNVNALELEDSALYLCASSPDINTGELFFGEGSRLTVL.

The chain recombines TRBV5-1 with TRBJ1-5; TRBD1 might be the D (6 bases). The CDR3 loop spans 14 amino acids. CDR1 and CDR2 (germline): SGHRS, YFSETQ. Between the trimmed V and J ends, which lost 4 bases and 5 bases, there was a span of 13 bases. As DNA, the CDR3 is TGCGCCAGCAGCCTTGGACAGTGCTATCAGCCCCAGCATTTT. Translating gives CASSLGQCYQPQHF.

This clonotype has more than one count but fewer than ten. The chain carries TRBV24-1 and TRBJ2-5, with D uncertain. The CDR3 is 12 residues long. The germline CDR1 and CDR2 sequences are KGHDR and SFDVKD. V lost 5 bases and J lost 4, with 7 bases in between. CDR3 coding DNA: TGTGCCACCAGTGGGTCAGTAGAGACCCAGTACTTC. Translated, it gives CATSGSVETQYF.

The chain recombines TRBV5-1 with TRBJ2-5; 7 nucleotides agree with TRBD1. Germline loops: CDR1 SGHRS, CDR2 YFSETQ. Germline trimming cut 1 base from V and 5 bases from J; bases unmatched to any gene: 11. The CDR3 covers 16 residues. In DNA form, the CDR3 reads TGCGCCAGCAGCTTGTTAGTCCGACAGGGTTACGAGACCCAGTACTTC. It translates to CASSLLVRQGYETQYF.

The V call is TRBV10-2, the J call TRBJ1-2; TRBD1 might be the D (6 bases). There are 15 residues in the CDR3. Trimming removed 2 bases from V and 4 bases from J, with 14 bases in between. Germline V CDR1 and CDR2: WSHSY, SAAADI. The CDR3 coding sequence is TGCGCCAGCAGTGAGCCGGACAGTCTCGGCTATGGCTACACCTTC. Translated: CASSEPDSLGYGYTF.

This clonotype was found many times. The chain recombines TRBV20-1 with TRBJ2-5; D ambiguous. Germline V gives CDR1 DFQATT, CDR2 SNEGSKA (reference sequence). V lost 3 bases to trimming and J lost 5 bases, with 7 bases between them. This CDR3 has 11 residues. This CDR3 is CSASSAETQYF. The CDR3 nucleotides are TGCAGTGCTAGCAGTGCGGAGACCCAGTACTTC.

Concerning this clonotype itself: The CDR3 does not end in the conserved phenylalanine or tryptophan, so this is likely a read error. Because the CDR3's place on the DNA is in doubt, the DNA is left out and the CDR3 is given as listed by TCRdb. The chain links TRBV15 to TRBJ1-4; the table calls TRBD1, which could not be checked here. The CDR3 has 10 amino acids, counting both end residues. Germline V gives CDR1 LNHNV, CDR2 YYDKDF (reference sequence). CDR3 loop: CATSRGTNNY.

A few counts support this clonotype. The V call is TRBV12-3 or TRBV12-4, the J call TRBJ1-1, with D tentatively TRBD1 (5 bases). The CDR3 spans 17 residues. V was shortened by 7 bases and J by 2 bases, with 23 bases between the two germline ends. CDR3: CASTALIGGGPNTEAFF. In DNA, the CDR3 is TGTGCCAGCACCGCGTTAATCGGGGGTGGACCCAACACTGAAGCTTTCTTT.

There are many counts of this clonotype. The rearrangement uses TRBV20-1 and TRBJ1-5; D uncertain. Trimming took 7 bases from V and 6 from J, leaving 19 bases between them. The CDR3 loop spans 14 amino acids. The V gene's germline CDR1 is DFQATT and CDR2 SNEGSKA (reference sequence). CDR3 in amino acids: CSVRRVEGGQPQHF. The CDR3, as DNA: TGCAGTGTCAGACGGGTCGAGGGCGGTCAGCCCCAGCATTTT.

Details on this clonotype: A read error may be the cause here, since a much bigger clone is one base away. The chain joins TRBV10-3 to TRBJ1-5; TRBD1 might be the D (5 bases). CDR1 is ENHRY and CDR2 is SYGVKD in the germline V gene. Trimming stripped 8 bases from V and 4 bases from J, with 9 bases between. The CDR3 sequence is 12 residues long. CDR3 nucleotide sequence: TGTGCCATCTCGCCAGGGAATCAGCCCCAGCATTTT. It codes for CAISPGNQPQHF.

CDR3 DNA: TGCAGCGTGGGGGAATTGGATAACAATTCACCCCTCCACTTT. Protein sequence: CSVGELDNNSPLHF. The J gene is TRBJ1-6, the V gene TRBV29-1, with D perhaps matching TRBD1 (5 bases). V was trimmed by 6 bases and J by 7 bases, leaving 16 bases between them. Germline V gives CDR1 SQVTM, CDR2 ANQGSEA. There are 14 residues in the CDR3.

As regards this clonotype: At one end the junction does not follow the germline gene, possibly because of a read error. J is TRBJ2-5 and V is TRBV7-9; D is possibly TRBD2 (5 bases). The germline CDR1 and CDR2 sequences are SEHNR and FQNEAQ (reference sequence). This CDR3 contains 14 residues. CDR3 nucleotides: TGCAGCGTTGAAACTAGGGAGTTTGGGGAGACCCAGTACTTC. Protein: CSVETREFGETQYF.

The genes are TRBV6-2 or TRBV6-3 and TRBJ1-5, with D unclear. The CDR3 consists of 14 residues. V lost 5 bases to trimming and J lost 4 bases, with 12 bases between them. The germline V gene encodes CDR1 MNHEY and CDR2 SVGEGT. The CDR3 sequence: CASSEKMGNQPQHF. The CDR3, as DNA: TGTGCCAGCAGTGAAAAAATGGGAAATCAGCCCCAGCATTTT.

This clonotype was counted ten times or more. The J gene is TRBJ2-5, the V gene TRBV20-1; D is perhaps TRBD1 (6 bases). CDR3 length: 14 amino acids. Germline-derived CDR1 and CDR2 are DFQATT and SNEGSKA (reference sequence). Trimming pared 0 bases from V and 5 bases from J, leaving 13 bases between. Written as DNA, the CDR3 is TGCAGTGCTAGAGACCCGACAGGCGTGGAGACCCAGTACTTC. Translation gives CSARDPTGVETQYF.

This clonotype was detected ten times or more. The CDR3, as DNA: TGTGCCAGCAGCCCAATCGGGGAGCGGAACACTGAAGCTTTCTTT. This encodes CASSPIGERNTEAFF. The chain carries TRBV7-7 and TRBJ1-1; no firm D call. V shed 5 bases and J shed 1 base, with 14 bases lying between them. Germline V gene lookup returns CDR1 SSHAT and CDR2 FNYEAQ (reference sequence). This CDR3 is 15 amino acids long.

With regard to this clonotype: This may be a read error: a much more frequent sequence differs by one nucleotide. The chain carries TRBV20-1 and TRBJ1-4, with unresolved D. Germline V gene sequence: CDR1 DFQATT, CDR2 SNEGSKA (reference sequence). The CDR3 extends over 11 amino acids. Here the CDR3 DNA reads TGCAGTGCTATGATAGGAGAAAGACTGTTTTTT. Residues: CSAMIGERLFF.

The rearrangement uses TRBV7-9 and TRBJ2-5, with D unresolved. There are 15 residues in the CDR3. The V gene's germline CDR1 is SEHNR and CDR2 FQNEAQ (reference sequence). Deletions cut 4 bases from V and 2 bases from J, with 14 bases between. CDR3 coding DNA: TGTGCCAGCAGCTCCCTCTCGGCTGGACAAGAGACCCAGTACTTC. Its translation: CASSSLSAGQETQYF.

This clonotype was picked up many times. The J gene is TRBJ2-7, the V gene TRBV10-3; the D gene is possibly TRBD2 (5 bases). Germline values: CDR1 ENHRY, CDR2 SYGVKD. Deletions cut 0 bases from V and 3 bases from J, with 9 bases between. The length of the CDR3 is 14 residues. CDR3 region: CAISESKRNYEQYF. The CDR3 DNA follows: TGTGCCATCAGTGAGTCGAAGCGGAACTACGAGCAGTACTTC.

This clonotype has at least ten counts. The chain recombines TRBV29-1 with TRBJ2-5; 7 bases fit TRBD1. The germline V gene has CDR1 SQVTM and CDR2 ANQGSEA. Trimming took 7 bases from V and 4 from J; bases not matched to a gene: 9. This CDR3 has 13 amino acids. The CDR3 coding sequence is TGCAGCGGGGACAGCCCAAAGTCAGAGACCCAGTACTTC. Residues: CSGDSPKSETQYF.

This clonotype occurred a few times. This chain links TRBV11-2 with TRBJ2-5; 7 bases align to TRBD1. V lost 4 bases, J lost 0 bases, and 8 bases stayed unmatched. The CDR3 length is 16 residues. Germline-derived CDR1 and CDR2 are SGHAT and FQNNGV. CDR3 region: CASSSTGVSYQETQYF. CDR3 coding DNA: TGTGCCAGCAGCTCAACAGGGGTATCGTACCAAGAGACCCAGTACTTC.

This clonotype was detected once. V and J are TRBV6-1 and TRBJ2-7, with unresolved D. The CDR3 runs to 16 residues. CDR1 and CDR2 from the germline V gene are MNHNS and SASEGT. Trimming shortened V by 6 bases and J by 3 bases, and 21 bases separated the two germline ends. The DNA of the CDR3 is TGTGCCAGCAGCCCCGAGGCGAGATCGATTTACTACGAGCAGTACTTC. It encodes CASSPEARSIYYEQYF.